One sample yielded the 17 T cell receptor beta chains listed below, sequenced in a study of blood T cell repertoires in COVID-19. Assay: immunoSEQ multiplex PCR; the TCRdb copy retains only in-frame clones and omits some. The sample consists of around 100,000 clones, about 80% of them appearing once. Sequenced sample: peripheral blood. The receptors shown here come from a woman in her sixties or seventies with acute or convalescent COVID-19.

Concerning this clone itself: The DNA is left out, because the CDR3 cannot be placed on it with certainty; the CDR3 is given as TCRdb lists it. V usage is TRBV6-5 and J usage is TRBJ2-1; the DNA was not used to check the table's D call, TRBD1. The length of the CDR3 is 15 amino acids, counting both ends. The germline CDR1 and CDR2 sequences are MNHEY and SVGAGI. The CDR3 spells CASSTSPGVHNEQFF.

The chain carries TRBV9 and TRBJ2-2; 8 bases align to TRBD1. The germline V gene has CDR1 SGDLS and CDR2 YYNGEE. V lost 3 bases, J lost 4 bases, and 5 bases stayed unmatched. The CDR3 spans 15 residues. The CDR3 region has the DNA TGTGCCAGCAGCGCTCCAGGGGGCGGCACCGGGGAGCTGTTTTTT. Protein product: CASSAPGGGTGELFF.

In its sample, this clone was seen a few times. The CDR3 nucleotides are TGTGCCAGCAGCTTCGGAGGTCTGGCCGAAGCTTTCTTT. Its protein is CASSFGGLAEAFF. The chain uses TRBV7-9 and TRBJ1-1; D ambiguous. Per the germline V gene, CDR1 is SEHNR and CDR2 is FQNEAQ (reference sequence). The CDR3 is 13 amino acids. With 3 bases removed from V and 8 bases from J, the gap between germline ends came to 13 bases. The variable domain in full, completed from reference TRBV7-9 and TRBJ1-1, reads DTGVSQNPRHKITKRGQNVTFRCDPISEHNRLYWYRQTLGQGPEFLTYFQNEAQLEKSRLLSDRFSAERPKGSFSTLEIQRTEQGDSAMYLCASSFGGLAEAFFGQGTRLTVV.

This chain's CDR3 is CASSLSRAGQEGYTF. The DNA for the CDR3 is TGTGCCAGCAGTTTATCGAGGGCAGGCCAGGAAGGCTACACCTTC. The chain couples TRBV27 to TRBJ1-2, with D hard to call. Trimming cost V 0 bases and J 8 bases, with 16 bases left between them. This CDR3 spans 15 amino acids. The germline gives CDR1 MNHEY, CDR2 SMNVEV (reference sequence).

The gene calls are TRBV11-3 and TRBJ1-1; D might be TRBD1 (6 bases). Trimming pared 3 bases from V and 1 base from J, leaving 6 bases between. The CDR3 length is 13 residues. Germline values: CDR1 SGHNT, CDR2 YENEEA. The CDR3 reads CASSLGANTEAFF. The DNA for the CDR3 is TGTGCCAGCAGCTTGGGGGCGAACACTGAAGCTTTCTTT.

This clone occurred a few times. This chain joins TRBV5-1 and TRBJ2-5, with no clear D. Trimming removed 0 bases at V and 2 bases at J, with 8 bases between. The CDR3 totals 14 residues. Germline assignment: CDR1 SGHRS and CDR2 YFSETQ. CDR3 loop: CASSLARFQETQYF. In DNA, the CDR3 is TGCGCCAGCAGCTTGGCCAGATTTCAAGAGACCCAGTACTTC. Combining the CDR3 with reference TRBV5-1 and TRBJ2-5 gives the whole variable domain KAGVTQTPRYLIKTRGQQVTLSCSPISGHRSVSWYQQTPGQGLQFLFEYFSETQRNKGNFPGRFSGRQFSNSRSEMNVSTLELGDSALYLCASSLARFQETQYFGPGTRLLVL.

This clone has only a few counts. The genes are TRBV6-6 and TRBJ2-5; a weak D match, TRBD2 (5 bases). V gave up 0 bases and J gave up 2 bases, with 10 bases separating them. Germline V gene lookup returns CDR1 MNHNY and CDR2 SVGAGI (reference sequence). The CDR3 consists of 15 residues. This CDR3 is CASSYSRAGQETQYF. The CDR3, as DNA: TGTGCCAGCAGTTACTCGAGGGCCGGACAAGAGACCCAGTACTTC.

This clone was detected a few times. V is TRBV27 and J is TRBJ1-4; 9 nucleotides line up with TRBD1. This CDR3 region has 18 residues. Trimming removed 5 bases from V and 1 base from J; junction bases left unmatched: 11. The germline V gene encodes CDR1 MNHEY and CDR2 SMNVEV (reference sequence). This CDR3 is CASSPRSTGGVTNEKLFF. CDR3 nucleotide sequence: TGTGCCAGCAGTCCTAGGTCAACAGGGGGCGTAACTAATGAAAAACTGTTTTTT.

The chain uses TRBV18 and TRBJ1-1; weak D call: TRBD1 (6 bases). The CDR3 extends over 13 amino acids. Germline V lookup: CDR1 KGHSH, CDR2 LQKENI. The ends were cut back, 5 bases at V and 1 base at J, with 8 bases in the middle. In DNA, the CDR3 is TGTGCCAGCTCAGGACAGAAGAACACTGAAGCTTTCTTT. Protein: CASSGQKNTEAFF.

The chain employs TRBV2 and TRBJ1-1; D is perhaps TRBD1 (5 bases). The CDR3 is made up of 13 amino acids. The V end lost 8 bases, the J end lost 11 bases, and 21 bases lay between the germline ends. Germline CDR1 and CDR2: SNHLY and FYNNEI. The chain's CDR3 is CASLGSIGTLAFF. CDR3 sequence (DNA): TGTGCCAGCTTGGGCTCGATAGGGACTCTGGCTTTCTTT.

This clone was counted a single time. This chain uses TRBV5-4 with TRBJ2-2, with TRBD2 identical over 8 bases. The trim removed 4 bases at V and 4 bases at J, leaving 6 bases unmatched. Germline lookup yields CDR1 SGHNT and CDR2 YYREEE (reference sequence). The CDR3 has 15 amino acids. CDR3 bases: TGTGCCAGCAGCCCGGGACTAGTTTTCACCGGGGAGCTGTTTTTT. It codes for CASSPGLVFTGELFF.

The gene calls are TRBV10-3 and TRBJ2-7; maybe TRBD1 (7 bases). V was trimmed by 0 bases and J by 2 bases, leaving 17 bases between them. The CDR3 totals 17 residues. Per the germline V gene, CDR1 is ENHRY and CDR2 is SYGVKD. The CDR3 protein is CAISESVGGGHPYEQYF. Here the CDR3 DNA reads TGTGCCATCAGTGAGTCGGTAGGAGGGGGCCATCCCTACGAGCAGTACTTC.

The chain joins TRBV29-1 to TRBJ1-2; possibly TRBD1 for D (6 bases). This CDR3 has 11 residues. Germline V CDR1 and CDR2: SQVTM, ANQGSEA. The CDR3, as DNA: TGCGGGGGGGGCACTAACTATGGCTACACCTTC. It translates to CGGGTNYGYTF.

As DNA, the CDR3 is TGCGCCAGCAGCTTGGGGGCGAGCCAAGAGACCCAGTACTTC. This codes for CASSLGASQETQYF. The V call is TRBV5-1, the J call TRBJ2-5, with D hard to call. Trimming cost V 0 bases and J 1 base, with 7 bases left between them. CDR1 SGHRS and CDR2 YFSETQ come from the germline V gene. This CDR3 comprises 14 residues.

The V call is TRBV6-5, the J call TRBJ2-7; maybe TRBD1 (5 bases). This CDR3 has 14 amino acids. V lost 2 bases and J lost 4, with 12 bases in between. CDR1 is MNHEY and CDR2 is SVGAGI in the germline V gene. CDR3 DNA sequence: TGTGCCAGCAGTTACGCGTCAGGGAAGTACGAGCAGTACTTC. Protein product: CASSYASGKYEQYF.

The chain carries TRBV5-4 and TRBJ2-7; TRBD1 agrees at 7 bases. CDR1 is SGHNT and CDR2 is YYREEE in the germline V gene (reference sequence). The CDR3 has 13 residues. V dropped 1 base and J dropped 8; count of bases not matched to a gene: 6. The CDR3: CASSLTGANQQYF. The CDR3 DNA reads TGTGCCAGCAGCTTGACAGGGGCGAACCAGCAGTACTTC.

V usage is TRBV19 and J usage is TRBJ1-5, with 9 positions matching TRBD1. CDR1 and CDR2 from the germline V gene are LNHDA and SQIVND (reference sequence). The CDR3 loop spans 14 amino acids. The junction had 7 bases not matched to a gene; V was cut back by 4 bases and J by 9 bases. The CDR3 spells CASSSGTGLGPQHF. CDR3 DNA: TGTGCCAGTAGTAGCGGGACAGGGCTTGGGCCCCAGCATTTT.